These 12 T cell receptor beta chains originate from one sample sequenced in a study of radiation and T cells in renal cell carcinoma (dated by TCRdb to the early 2020s). The time point label corresponds to: baseline pretreatment blood. Sample treatment or condition, as interpreted from the label and publication: 15 Gy SBRT to primary tumor, nephrectomy 4 weeks later. Receptor libraries were prepared by the immunoSEQ multiplex PCR assay. TCRdb took over this immuneACCESS table, retaining in-frame rearrangements with V and J assigned. Such tables are incomplete; in checked studies, under half of the missing clones stem from an unresolved V gene, and the remainder is unexplained. In this sample the table shows about 140,000 clones, over 80% of which occur a single time. The top ten constitute roughly 25% of the sample. This sample comprised blood, obtained from a patient whose treatment included radiotherapy and nephrectomy. The source of these receptors is a woman aged 50 to 60 with renal cell carcinoma.

CDR3 amino acids: CASSQDRQVFVEKLFF. The CDR3 DNA follows: TGCGCCAGCAGCCAAGATCGACAGGTATTCGTTGAAAAACTGTTTTTT. This chain uses TRBV4-3 with TRBJ1-4, with a tentative D call TRBD1 (6 bases). Germline V gene lookup returns CDR1 LGHNA and CDR2 YSLEER. V lost 0 bases to trimming and J lost 7 bases, with 15 bases between them. This CDR3 comprises 16 residues.

This clone was seen a handful of times. The chain combines TRBV19 with TRBJ1-5; D unclear. CDR3 length: 14 residues. Germline V gives CDR1 LNHDA, CDR2 SQIVND (reference sequence). V lost 3 bases to trimming and J lost 3 bases, with 9 bases between them. The CDR3 sequence: CASSIPSHNQPQHF. CDR3 coding DNA: TGTGCCAGTAGTATCCCCAGTCACAATCAGCCCCAGCATTTT.

Worth noting for this clone: Other DNA sequences in the sample encode the same CDR3. The J gene is TRBJ2-3, the V gene TRBV5-1; D is unclear. The CDR3 is 14 residues long. Deletions cut 0 bases from V and 2 bases from J, with 7 bases between. CDR1 is SGHRS and CDR2 is YFSETQ in the germline V gene. The CDR3 DNA is TGCGCCAGCAGCTTGGGGGCCTCCACAGATACGCAGTATTTT. It encodes CASSLGASTDTQYF.

As to this clone: Germline and junction disagree at one end, which may indicate a read error. DNA of the CDR3: TGTGCCACCAGCCCCCAGGGGGCGTGGGAAGCCTTCTTT. Its translation: CATSPQGAWEAFF. The gene calls are TRBV10-3 and TRBJ1-1; the match to TRBD1 covers 8 bases. CDR3 length equals 13 residues. CDR1 is ENHRY and CDR2 is SYGVKD in the germline V gene.

The chain carries TRBV1 and TRBJ1-1; TRBD1, the D gene given by the table, was not confirmed from the DNA. TRBV1 is termed a pseudogene. The CDR3 is 16 amino acids. The CDR3 region has the DNA TGCACCAGCAGCCAAGACGATAGAAAGGGGATGACTGAAGCTTTCTTT. Its protein is CTSSQDDRKGMTEAFF.

This clone was counted at least ten times. The rearrangement uses TRBV4-2 and TRBJ2-5, with D unclear. CDR3 size: 14 residues. Trimming left V 5 bases short and J 5 bases short, with 15 bases between. Per germline, CDR1 LGHNA and CDR2 YNFKEQ. The CDR3 reads CASSLAGHRETQYF. For the CDR3, the DNA is TGTGCCAGCAGCTTGGCCGGGCACCGGGAGACCCAGTACTTC.

V usage is TRBV5-1 and J usage is TRBJ2-7; a weak D match, TRBD1 (5 bases). Germline CDR1 and CDR2: SGHRS and YFSETQ. Trimming removed 0 bases at V and 5 bases at J, with 9 bases between. The CDR3 covers 13 residues. The CDR3 is CASSLAQGHEQYF. The CDR3 DNA reads TGCGCCAGCAGCTTGGCCCAGGGCCACGAGCAGTACTTC.

This sequence joins TRBV28 and TRBJ2-3; no definite D call. CDR1 is MDHEN, CDR2 SYDVKM, per germline. The CDR3 runs 12 residues. The V gene lost 8 bases and the J gene lost 7 bases, with 13 bases spanning the gap. CDR3 loop: CASLGFPNTQYF. CDR3 in DNA: TGTGCCAGCCTAGGGTTCCCGAATACGCAGTATTTT.

The CDR3 is CASSVPAGGDEQYF. In DNA, the CDR3 is TGTGCCAGCAGCGTGCCCGCAGGGGGGGACGAGCAGTACTTC. The chain carries TRBV9 and TRBJ2-7; either TRBD1 or TRBD2 may fit D (7 bases each). The germline CDR1 and CDR2 sequences are SGDLS and YYNGEE. The CDR3 extends over 14 amino acids. Trimming left V 2 bases short and J 5 bases short, with 14 bases between.

This chain connects TRBV5-1 to TRBJ2-5; the D gene is possibly TRBD1 (5 bases). Germline CDR1 is SGHRS and CDR2 is YFSETQ. CDR3 size: 15 residues. Trimming left V 4 bases short and J 4 bases short, with 17 bases between. The chain's CDR3 is CASSPTEDSLETQYF. DNA of the CDR3: TGCGCCAGCAGCCCCACGGAAGACAGCCTAGAGACCCAGTACTTC.

The CDR3 bases are TGCAGTGCTAGCCGGGGACTACAGTACTTC. Its protein product is CSASRGLQYF. V usage is TRBV20-1 and J usage is TRBJ2-4; 7 bases map to TRBD2. The CDR3 has 10 amino acids. The germline V gene encodes CDR1 DFQATT and CDR2 SNEGSKA (reference sequence). V was pared by 3 bases and J by 13 bases, with 3 bases of the junction left unmatched.

The chain has TRBV5-1 and TRBJ2-6; 7 bases match TRBD1. This CDR3 has 14 residues. CDR1 and CDR2 (germline): SGHRS, YFSETQ. Trimming at V came to 4 bases and at J to 2 bases, leaving 0 bases not matched to a gene. CDR3 nucleotides: TGCGCCAGCAGCACAGGGGCTGGGGCCAACGTCCTGACTTTC. Translation gives CASSTGAGANVLTF.